These 30 T cell receptor beta chains were sequenced from one sample in a study of control samples from healthy donors and cancer patients. The assay was immunoSEQ multiplex PCR, and TCRdb's table has in-frame clones only and misses some. The repertoire holds about 65,000 clones, about nine tenths seen once, with around 1.2% in the top ten. Sequencing input: PBMCs. The receptors derive from a woman aged 45 to 65 with colorectal cancer.

The chain uses TRBV2 and TRBJ1-4; 11 bases are a match to TRBD1. V lost 8 bases, J lost 3 bases, and 5 bases stayed unmatched. The V gene's germline CDR1 is SNHLY and CDR2 FYNNEI. The CDR3 runs 15 residues. CDR3 DNA: TGTGCCAGCGGACAGGGGGCTATTTCTAATGAAAAACTGTTTTTT. Its translation is CASGQGAISNEKLFF.

The chain links TRBV19 to TRBJ1-5; a possible D gene is TRBD1 (5 bases). Trimming took off 6 bases at V and 2 bases at J, with 23 bases between the two ends. Per the germline V gene, CDR1 is LNHDA and CDR2 is SQIVND (reference sequence). The CDR3 totals 18 residues. The CDR3 reads CASSLDASIVGGNQPQHF. CDR3 in DNA: TGTGCCAGTAGCCTTGACGCCTCCATCGTGGGGGGCAATCAGCCCCAGCATTTT.

J is TRBJ1-1 and V is TRBV5-5, with a weak D call TRBD1 (6 bases). Germline V gene data show CDR1 as SGHKS and CDR2 as YYEKEE (reference sequence). Deletions cut 4 bases from V and 1 base from J, with 14 bases between. This CDR3 is 15 amino acids long. Written as DNA, the CDR3 is TGTGCCAGCAGCCGAGGCAGGGGAGGGAACACTGAAGCTTTCTTT. This codes for CASSRGRGGNTEAFF.

The chain uses TRBV2 and TRBJ1-4, with 9 bases identical to TRBD1. Looked up from germline, CDR1 is SNHLY and CDR2 is FYNNEI. The CDR3 loop spans 14 amino acids. With 8 bases clipped from V and 7 bases from J, the junction kept 8 bases outside the gene matches. CDR3: CASEGDRVVEKLFF. CDR3 DNA sequence: TGTGCCAGCGAGGGGGACAGGGTCGTTGAAAAACTGTTTTTT.

The chain uses TRBV6-1 and TRBJ2-7; perhaps TRBD2 as D (5 bases). This CDR3 has 12 residues. Trimming pared 0 bases from V and 7 bases from J, leaving 7 bases between. Germline V gives CDR1 MNHNS, CDR2 SASEGT. Here the CDR3 DNA reads TGTGCCAGCAGTGAAGCCCAGCGGGAGCAGTACTTC. It specifies CASSEAQREQYF.

The chain has TRBV9 and TRBJ1-2; 8 bases line up with TRBD1. The J segment lost 8 bases and the V segment lost 6 bases, leaving 9 bases of the junction unmatched. This CDR3 is 13 amino acids long. CDR1 and CDR2 from the germline V gene are SGDLS and YYNGEE. CDR3 sequence (DNA): TGTGCCAGCAAGACAGGGGTCGGAGAAGGCTACACCTTC. As protein: CASKTGVGEGYTF.

The chain couples TRBV5-6 to TRBJ1-5; 10 bases agree with TRBD1. Germline V gives CDR1 SGHDT, CDR2 YYEEEE. The CDR3 is 16 residues long. V was pared by 3 bases and J by 7 bases, with 10 bases of the junction left unmatched. The CDR3 loop reads CASSSNFRDRGQPQHF. The CDR3 DNA sequence: TGTGCCAGCAGCTCGAACTTCCGGGACAGGGGCCAGCCCCAGCATTTT.

The V call is TRBV5-1, the J call TRBJ2-1; 13 positions match TRBD2. The CDR3 sequence is 16 residues long. The J segment lost 7 bases and the V segment lost 5 bases, leaving 9 bases of the junction unmatched. Germline V gives CDR1 SGHRS, CDR2 YFSETQ. CDR3 nucleotide sequence: TGCGCCAGCAGGCGGGACCGGACTAGCGGGAGTAATGAGCAGTTCTTC. It yields the protein CASRRDRTSGSNEQFF.

This clone showed up just once. The chain joins TRBV18 to TRBJ1-1; TRBD1 is a possible D gene (5 bases). Between the trimmed V and J ends, which lost 10 bases and 11 bases, there was a span of 11 bases. CDR3 length: 9 amino acids. The V gene's germline CDR1 is KGHSH and CDR2 LQKENI. The CDR3, as DNA: TGTGCCACCCGGGACGCGGCTTTCTTT. It yields the protein CATRDAAFF.

This clone appeared a single time. The rearrangement uses TRBV18 and TRBJ2-7; unclear D gene. From germline, CDR1 is KGHSH and CDR2 LQKENI. This CDR3 has 14 residues. V shed 2 bases and J shed 2 bases, with 10 bases lying between them. The CDR3 protein is CASSPSAPTYEQYF. The CDR3 bases are TGTGCCAGCTCACCATCGGCACCCACCTACGAGCAGTACTTC.

The V and J genes are TRBV24-1 and TRBJ2-4; 10 bases map to TRBD2. The CDR3 totals 20 residues. Losses at the gene ends were 6 bases for V and 0 bases for J; bases not matched to a gene: 16. Germline CDR1 reads KGHDR; CDR2 reads SFDVKD. CDR3 in amino acids: CATSTSFGSGGYLAKNIQYF. CDR3 DNA sequence: TGTGCCACCAGTACCTCTTTCGGTAGCGGGGGGTACCTAGCCAAAAACATTCAGTACTTC.

The chain combines TRBV19 with TRBJ2-3; D not resolved. CDR1 LNHDA and CDR2 SQIVND come from the germline V gene (reference sequence). The V end was cut by 3 bases, the J end by 1 base, with 5 bases between. This CDR3 has 13 amino acids. CDR3 DNA sequence: TGTGCCAGTAGTATGACTGGCACAGATACGCAGTATTTT. Translating it yields CASSMTGTDTQYF.

The CDR3, as DNA: TGTGCCACCCCGGGACTAGCGCATCAAGAGACCCAGTACTTC. Encoded protein: CATPGLAHQETQYF. The V gene is TRBV6-7, the J gene TRBJ2-5; 10 bases map to TRBD2. Being an ORF, TRBV6-7 has a function that is uncertain. Germline trimming cut 10 bases from V and 2 bases from J; bases unmatched to any gene: 7. This CDR3 spans 14 amino acids.

The chain's CDR3 is CASTRGQGRGYTF. For the CDR3, the DNA is TGTGCCAGTACCCGGGGGCAGGGACGTGGCTACACCTTC. The rearrangement joins TRBV19 to TRBJ1-2; D perhaps matches TRBD1 (6 bases). Trimming took off 7 bases at V and 7 bases at J, with 16 bases between the two ends. The CDR3 spans 13 residues. Germline-derived CDR1 and CDR2 are LNHDA and SQIVND (reference sequence). Combining the CDR3 with reference TRBV19 and TRBJ1-2 gives the whole variable domain DGGITQSPKYLFRKEGQNVTLSCEQNLNHDAMYWYRQDPGQGLRLIYYSQIVNDFQKGDIAEGYSVSREKKESFPLTVTSAQKNPTAFYLCASTRGQGRGYTFGSGTRLTVV.

The chain combines TRBV19 with TRBJ1-2; no clear D gene. The CDR3 spans 14 residues. V lost 5 bases and J 6 bases, leaving 16 bases between the germline ends. Germline lookup yields CDR1 LNHDA and CDR2 SQIVND (reference sequence). This CDR3 reads CASSSGGTSDGYTF. Here the CDR3 DNA reads TGTGCCAGTAGTTCCGGAGGTACATCAGATGGCTACACCTTC.

The chain employs TRBV19 and TRBJ1-3; TRBD1 is a possible D gene (5 bases). Germline loops: CDR1 LNHDA, CDR2 SQIVND (reference sequence). The CDR3 spans 16 residues. Trimming stripped 3 bases from V and 0 bases from J, with 12 bases between. The CDR3 spells CASSMSTAHSGNTIYF. The CDR3 bases are TGTGCCAGTAGTATGTCGACAGCGCACTCTGGAAACACCATATATTTT.

The J gene is TRBJ2-5, the V gene TRBV7-3; 8 bases line up with TRBD2. The V segment lost 2 bases and the J segment 5 bases; nucleotides outside the gene matches: 10. The CDR3 contains 16 residues. Per germline, CDR1 SGHTA and CDR2 FQGTGA. The CDR3 loop is CASSLSGSGVAETQYF. CDR3 nucleotides: TGTGCCAGCAGCTTATCTGGTAGCGGGGTCGCGGAGACCCAGTACTTC.

The chain is built from TRBV9 and TRBJ2-3, with TRBD1 identical over 9 bases. Trimming took 3 bases from V and 5 from J; bases not matched to a gene: 4. The CDR3 is made up of 14 amino acids. Germline V gives CDR1 SGDLS, CDR2 YYNGEE. This chain's CDR3 is CASSAGQGIDTQYF. CDR3 in DNA: TGTGCCAGCAGCGCGGGACAGGGCATAGATACGCAGTATTTT.

V and J are TRBV19 and TRBJ1-5, with D hard to call. Germline-derived CDR1 and CDR2 are LNHDA and SQIVND (reference sequence). V was cut by 3 bases and J by 6 bases, with 9 bases left in between. This CDR3 has 13 amino acids. The CDR3 DNA reads as TGTGCCAGTAGTATCGCGCGGTTTCAGCCCCAGCATTTT. Residues: CASSIARFQPQHF.

The V and J genes are TRBV29-1 and TRBJ2-5; the match to TRBD1 covers 9 bases. CDR3 size: 15 residues. Trimming cost V 1 base and J 4 bases; bases outside gene matches: 7. Germline V lookup: CDR1 SQVTM, CDR2 ANQGSEA. The CDR3 is CSVEGTGVGRETQYF. DNA for the CDR3: TGCAGCGTTGAAGGGACAGGGGTCGGGCGAGAGACCCAGTACTTC.

The chain links TRBV5-1 to TRBJ2-2; 8 bases align to TRBD1. Losses at the gene ends were 4 bases for V and 4 bases for J; bases not matched to a gene: 12. The CDR3 sequence is 17 residues long. Germline loops: CDR1 SGHRS, CDR2 YFSETQ. The CDR3 DNA is TGCGCCAGCAGCCCGCAGGGGGCAGGTTTCTTCACCGGGGAGCTGTTTTTT. Amino acids: CASSPQGAGFFTGELFF.

This chain connects TRBV4-1 to TRBJ1-5, with no clear D. In germline, CDR1 is MGHRA, CDR2 YSYEKL. The CDR3 is made up of 16 amino acids. Trimming left V 0 bases short and J 6 bases short, with 15 bases between. The CDR3 DNA follows: TGCGCCAGCAGCCAAGATCGAGGGCAACGGGGTCAGCCCCAGCATTTT. Its protein is CASSQDRGQRGQPQHF.

The V gene is TRBV2, the J gene TRBJ1-4; the D gene is possibly TRBD1 (6 bases). Germline values: CDR1 SNHLY, CDR2 FYNNEI. The CDR3 length is 16 residues. Trimming pared 1 base from V and 7 bases from J, leaving 16 bases between. CDR3 in amino acids: CASSEGTVGASEKLFF. The CDR3 DNA reads as TGTGCCAGCAGTGAAGGGACAGTAGGGGCTTCTGAAAAACTGTTTTTT.

The rearrangement joins TRBV2 to TRBJ2-7; the D is unclear. Trimming removed 6 bases at V and 0 bases at J, with 15 bases between. This CDR3 region has 15 residues. Germline-derived CDR1 and CDR2 are SNHLY and FYNNEI. CDR3 sequence (DNA): TGTGCCAGCAGCCTGATTGCGAGAAGCTCCTACGAGCAGTACTTC. Translation gives CASSLIARSSYEQYF.

V gene TRBV9 combines with J gene TRBJ1-2, with D perhaps matching TRBD1 (6 bases). This CDR3 spans 14 amino acids. CDR1 and CDR2 (germline): SGDLS, YYNGEE. V lost 1 base, J lost 7 bases, and 14 bases lay in between. CDR3 region: CASSVIGGDGGYTF. CDR3 nucleotide sequence: TGTGCCAGCAGCGTAATTGGGGGCGACGGTGGCTACACCTTC. The variable domain in full, completed from reference TRBV9 and TRBJ1-2, reads DSGVTQTPKHLITATGQRVTLRCSPRSGDLSVYWYQQSLDQGLQFLIQYYNGEERAKGNILERFSAQQFPDLHSELNLSSLELGDSALYFCASSVIGGDGGYTFGSGTRLTVV.

The rearrangement uses TRBV15 and TRBJ1-3, with 7 bases aligning to TRBD1. The germline gives CDR1 LNHNV, CDR2 YYDKDF (reference sequence). The CDR3 sequence is 16 residues long. V was clipped by 0 bases and J by 3 bases; unmatched bases: 5. The CDR3: CATSREVPGGGNTIYF. Written as DNA, the CDR3 is TGTGCCACCAGCAGAGAGGTTCCAGGGGGTGGAAACACCATATATTTT. The full variable domain, rest sourced from reference TRBV15 and TRBJ1-3, is DAMVIQNPRYQVTQFGKPVTLSCSQTLNHNVMYWYQQKSSQAPKLLFHYYDKDFNNEADTPDNFQSRRPNTSFCFLDIRSPGLGDTAMYLCATSREVPGGGNTIYFGEGSWLTVV.

This clone was found once. This chain links TRBV3-1 (or the pseudogene TRBV3-2) with TRBJ1-2, with a weak D call TRBD1 (5 bases). V lost 0 bases to trimming and J lost 7 bases, with 12 bases between them. Germline V gene data show CDR1 as LGHDT and CDR2 as YNNKEL (reference sequence). The CDR3 loop spans 14 amino acids. DNA for the CDR3: TGTGCCAGCAGCCAAGATTACAGGCCGGCTGGCTACACCTTC. Amino acid sequence: CASSQDYRPAGYTF.

This chain uses TRBV11-2 with TRBJ2-7; possible D gene TRBD2, 5 bases. The germline CDR1 and CDR2 sequences are SGHAT and FQNNGV. The CDR3 extends over 14 amino acids. V lost 2 bases and J lost 5, with 13 bases in between. This CDR3 is CASSLNPSLDEQYF. CDR3 coding DNA: TGTGCCAGCAGCTTAAATCCTAGCTTGGACGAGCAGTACTTC.

The chain recombines TRBV2 with TRBJ1-3, with D possibly TRBD1 on 5 matching bases. V lost 7 bases, J lost 0 bases, and 16 bases lay in between. Germline CDR1 and CDR2: SNHLY and FYNNEI. This CDR3 spans 16 amino acids. The CDR3 is CASNTGLRTSGNTIYF. CDR3 sequence (DNA): TGTGCCAGCAACACGGGACTCCGGACCTCTGGAAACACCATATATTTT.

The chain's CDR3 is CASSLSSLDVEQFF. For the CDR3, the DNA is TGCGCCAGCAGTCTCTCTAGTTTAGATGTTGAGCAGTTCTTC. V is TRBV5-1 and J is TRBJ2-1; D is ambiguous. This CDR3 has 14 residues. The V gene's germline CDR1 is SGHRS and CDR2 YFSETQ. V was cut by 5 bases and J by 9 bases, with 18 bases left in between.